This entry concerns a single TCR beta chain. Its antigen target is currently unknown. Base qualities are not provided; no much larger clone lies one nucleotide away. This specimen belongs to a study of response to subunit inactivated influenza vaccine listed by TCRdb under 2018. Some background on the complete study: Deep quantitative profiling of the T cell receptor repertoire was used in the study to follow responses to a trivalent subunit inactivated influenza vaccine. Points the paper makes about the study in general: According to the authors, only a limited number of new T cells may be recruited by each seasonal influenza vaccination.

The library was prepared using RT-PCR. The sample was run on an Illumina HiSeq 2500. Through fastp at Q25 and MiXCR, TCRdb rebuilt clones from the public reads, retaining in-frame beta chains. Each CDR3 protein gets just one entry, which takes the most common genes and DNA from the rows behind it. Counted in this sample were more than 200,000 distinct CDR3 sequences; 9.5% to 15% of them appeared once. Of the sample, over 6.5% falls within the top ten clones. Based on the germline V gene (reference sequence), the CDR1 and CDR2 sequences are SGHAT and FQDESV. V loses 5 bases, J loses 3 bases, and the germline ends lie 16 bases apart. Its CDR3 holds 15 amino acids, cysteine through phenylalanine. The read is trimmed to its CDR3 DNA, 45 bases read in frame from base 1.

This TCR was recovered from a man in his forties or fifties who received an inactivated influenza vaccine. Donor details come from another sample of the same person, matched by shared clones. The V and J segments used are TRBV11-1 and TRBJ1-1; the D gene is not confidently resolved. The sequenced sample was non-naive T cells sorted from PBMCs, obtained 14 to 15 days before vaccination. Interpreted using the paper, the cell subset or site label stands for: memory T cell fraction. The nucleotide sequence reads TGTGCCAGCAGCCTAGGTCCACGGCCGGACACTGAAGCTTTCTTT. The resulting protein is CASSLGPRPDTEAFF.